The rows below give T cell receptor beta chains drawn from one sample of a study of cytomegalovirus exposure and HLA in healthy donors. Some clones are missing from TCRdb's copy, which holds only in-frame ones; the method was immunoSEQ multiplex PCR. The sample lists about 43,000 clones; about half were seen once. Material: PBMCs. The source is a man aged 60 to 69 in good health and CMV-seronegative. Both conserved end residues are part of each CDR3. Each record gives: V gene, clone size, J gene, D gene, CDR3 DNA, CDR3 protein. The D gene is left open where the match is weak. Size values are once, few and many counts, or a class for expanded clones, and some rows have none.

TRBV11-2	-	TRBJ2-2	TRBD2	TGTGCCAGCAGGGGACTAGCGGGAGAAAACACCGGGGAGCTGTTTTTT	CASRGLAGENTGELFF
TRBV5-1	-	TRBJ1-4	-	TGCGCCAGCAGCCCCGAAGGGGTCGGTGAAAAACTGTTTTTT	CASSPEGVGEKLFF
TRBV6-4	few	TRBJ1-1	-	TGTGCCAGCAGTATCACCCCGGGAGTCACTGAAGCTTTCTTT	CASSITPGVTEAFF
TRBV7-2	-	TRBJ2-1	-	TGTGCCAGCAGCTTAGGCGATAGCTCCTACAATGAGCAGTTCTTC	CASSLGDSSYNEQFF
TRBV20-1	-	TRBJ2-7	-	TGCAGTGCTAGACGCTACGAGCAGTACTTC	CSARRYEQYF
TRBV28	-	TRBJ2-7	TRBD2	TGTGCCAGCGGGGGTGCTAGCGGGACTCGGGGCGAGCAGTACTTC	CASGGASGTRGEQYF
TRBV5-1	few	TRBJ2-5	TRBD1	TGCGCCAGCAGCGATAGACAGGGCCAAGAGACCCAGTACTTC	CASSDRQGQETQYF
TRBV18	-	TRBJ1-4	TRBD1	TGTGCCAGCTCACGGGACAGAACTGGCGAAAAACTGTTTTTT	CASSRDRTGEKLFF
TRBV10-3	-	TRBJ2-1	-	TGTGCCATCAGCATCGGGACTTACTCCTACAATGAGCAGTTCTTC	CAISIGTYSYNEQFF
TRBV5-4	-	TRBJ2-1	TRBD1	TGTGCCAGCAGCACGCGGACAGGATACAATGAGCAGTTCTTC	CASSTRTGYNEQFF
TRBV5-1	-	TRBJ1-4	TRBD1	TGCGCCAGCACCCCGACAGGGGGAGGAGAAAAACTGTTTTTT	CASTPTGGGEKLFF
TRBV5-4	-	TRBJ2-1	-	TGTGCCAGCAGCTTGGGTACACCGGGACTCCTTCACAATGAGCAGTTCTTC	CASSLGTPGLLHNEQFF
TRBV25-1	-	TRBJ2-7	-	TGTGCCAGCGCCCAGTTGTACGAGCAGTACTTC	CASAQLYEQYF
TRBV13	-	TRBJ2-7	-	TGTGCCAGCAGCTTAAAGACCCCTCTTAGTGGAGCGGAGCAGTACTTC	CASSLKTPLSGAEQYF
TRBV29-1	-	TRBJ2-7	-	TGCAGCGTTCTATCCTACGAGCAGTACTTC	CSVLSYEQYF
TRBV11-2	-	TRBJ1-2	-	TGTGCCAGCAGCACCGGTGATGGCTACACCTTC	CASSTGDGYTF
TRBV7-9	-	TRBJ1-2	TRBD1	TGTGCCAGCAGCTTAGCGGACAGGGTAGTTGCTGGCTACACCTTC	CASSLADRVVAGYTF
TRBV2	-	TRBJ1-6	TRBD1	TGTGCCAGCAAACCGGGACAGGGGGTTTTTTCACCCCTCCACTTT	CASKPGQGVFSPLHF
TRBV6-6	-	TRBJ1-5	TRBD1	TGTGCCAGCCGACAGGGGGATTATCAGCCCCAGCATTTT	CASRQGDYQPQHF
TRBV5-1	-	TRBJ1-4	TRBD1	TGCGCCAGCAGCACTACCGGGACAGGGAGGGAAAAACTGTTTTTT	CASSTTGTGREKLFF
TRBV30	-	TRBJ2-1	-	TGTGCCTGGAGTGTACTAGTGAGTGAGCAGTTCTTC	CAWSVLVSEQFF
TRBV29-1	-	TRBJ1-1	-	TGCAGTCTAAGAACAGGGTCGAACACTGAAGCTTTCTTT	CSLRTGSNTEAFF
TRBV28	many	TRBJ2-6	-	TGTGCCAGCACCGCTACAGGGAGGGCTATTGGGGCCAACGTCCTGACTTTC	CASTATGRAIGANVLTF
TRBV29-1	-	TRBJ2-1	-	TGCAGCGTCGCTACAGGCACCCGGACCAATGAGCAGTTCTTC	CSVATGTRTNEQFF
TRBV10-1	-	TRBJ2-1	-	TGCGCCAGCAGTGAACGTGAGAATGAGCAGTTCTTC	CASSERENEQFF
TRBV9	-	TRBJ1-1	-	TGTGCCAGCAGCGTTGGGCAGTTAAACACTGAAGCTTTCTTT	CASSVGQLNTEAFF
TRBV9	few	TRBJ2-6	-	TGTGCCAGCAGCGTATCACCCGGTTCTGGGGCCAACGTCCTGACTTTC	CASSVSPGSGANVLTF
TRBV7-9	-	TRBJ1-4	TRBD1	TGTGCCAGCAGCTCGGGACAGGCTCTTAAGGAAAAACTGTTTTTT	CASSSGQALKEKLFF
TRBV7-2	-	TRBJ1-2	TRBD1	TGTGCCAGCACGTATCAGGACAGGGATGGTGGCTACACCTTC	CASTYQDRDGGYTF
TRBV7-2	-	TRBJ1-5	-	TGTGCCAGCAGCAGGGGAGGGGGCAATCAGCCCCAGCATTTT	CASSRGGGNQPQHF
TRBV27	-	TRBJ2-7	TRBD2	TGTGCCAGCAGTCCCGCCCTAGCGGGAGTTTACGAGCAGTACTTC	CASSPALAGVYEQYF
TRBV7-8	-	TRBJ1-2	-	TGTGCCAGCAGCTTACGGGAGGGACTCGACTATGGCTACACCTTC	CASSLREGLDYGYTF
TRBV29-1	-	TRBJ1-2	-	TGCAGCGTTTCCTCCGGGACTTCCTACTATGGCTACACCTTC	CSVSSGTSYYGYTF
TRBV14	-	TRBJ1-6	-	TGTGCCAGCAGCCCGGACAGTTTCCATCCCCTCCACTTT	CASSPDSFHPLHF
TRBV11-2	-	TRBJ2-5	TRBD2	TGTGCCAGCAGCATCGATAGCGGGAGAATCCAAGAGACCCAGTACTTC	CASSIDSGRIQETQYF
TRBV7-2	-	TRBJ1-3	TRBD1	TGTGCCAGCAGCCCGGACAGGCGAAACACCATATATTTT	CASSPDRRNTIYF
TRBV6-6	-	TRBJ1-1	-	TGTGCCAGCACCATAGACAGGACTGAAGCTTTCTTT	CASTIDRTEAFF
TRBV2	-	TRBJ1-5	-	TGTGCCAGCAGCTCAGATCAGCCCCAGCATTTT	CASSSDQPQHF
TRBV15	few	TRBJ2-1	-	TGTGCCACCAGCAGAGCCAGGGTCAGGAATGAGCAGTTCTTC	CATSRARVRNEQFF
TRBV6-1	-	TRBJ2-1	-	TGTGCCAGCAGTGCAATTAGCCCTGAGCAGTTCTTC	CASSAISPEQFF